The subject of this entry is one T cell receptor beta chain. Its antigen is undetermined. The sample belongs to a study of shared clonotypes between healthy human individuals. Study-wide results and limits: Sample collection involved blood only; tissue repertoires are likely different.

CDR1 and CDR2 from the germline V gene are MNHNS and SASEGT. V shed 0 bases and J shed 14 bases, with 17 bases lying between them. CDR3 length: 14 residues. In the naive CD8 group, cells lacked CD45RO and were positively selected for CCR7, so terminally differentiated effector memory CD45RA+ cells were left out. Deep-level running was used for the assay. Each subset's genomic DNA was shared equally among a number of immunoSEQ plates. Produced via immunoSEQ multiplex PCR; TCRdb's table is partial and in-frame only. The data contain around 2.1 million clones, 90% to 95% of them singletons. This rearrangement joins TRBV6-1 to TRBJ2-1; the D gene could be TRBD1 or TRBD2 (7 bases each). The specimen was naive CD8+ T cells from PBMCs. This sequence originates from a man aged 18 to 29 in good health. Some clones in this sample may be carry-over from other donors' samples. The CDR3 DNA is TGTGCCAGCAGTGAAGCAGGATCGACAGGGAGGGAGTTCTTC. Translated, it gives CASSEAGSTGREFF.